The rows below give T cell receptor beta chains drawn from one sample of a study of cytomegalovirus exposure and HLA in healthy donors. The assay was immunoSEQ multiplex PCR, and TCRdb's table has in-frame clones only and misses some. The repertoire holds around 140,000 clones, with 70% as singletons. Sequencing was done on a sample of PBMCs. Receptors originate from a woman aged 55-70 years in good health and CMV-seropositive. CDR3s include the opening cysteine and the closing phenylalanine or tryptophan. D genes are given only for firm matches. Clone sizes are given selectively: once, few, many, or a class where the clone is expanded.

>once|TRBV10-1|TRBJ2-3|TRBD1
TGCGCCAGCAAGGACAGGCGACAGGATCTTAGCACAGATACGCAGTATTTT
CASKDRRQDLSTDTQYF
>NA|TRBV7-9|TRBJ2-7|TRBD1
TGTGCCACAGCTGAGACAGGGTGGGACGAGCAGTACTTC
CATAETGWDEQYF
>NA|TRBV28|TRBJ1-2|NA
TGTGCCAGCAGTTTTCGACAGAACTATGGCTACACCTTC
CASSFRQNYGYTF
>NA|TRBV7-2|TRBJ1-1|NA
TGTGCCAGCAGCCCGGCCCCTGGGGGGGAAGCTTTCTTT
CASSPAPGGEAFF
>NA|TRBV7-9|TRBJ1-3|TRBD1
TGTGCCAGCAGCTTAGCGGGACAGGGGAGCTCTAGAAACACCATATATTTT
CASSLAGQGSSRNTIYF
>once|TRBV30|TRBJ2-3|NA
TGTGCCTGGAGTCAGGGCCATAGCACAGATACGCAGTATTTT
CAWSQGHSTDTQYF
>NA|TRBV27|TRBJ2-7|NA
TGTGCCAGCAGTTTCGACGGGAGTCCCTACGAGCAGTACTTC
CASSFDGSPYEQYF
>NA|TRBV5-1|TRBJ2-5|TRBD1
TGCGCCAGCAGCTTGGAGATTACAGGGGCGAAGGAAGAGACCCAGTACTTC
CASSLEITGAKEETQYF
>NA|TRBV5-1|TRBJ1-1|TRBD1
TGCGCCAGCAGCTTGGTTGGACAGGGAAGAATGAACACTGAAGCTTTCTTT
CASSLVGQGRMNTEAFF
>NA|TRBV6-5|TRBJ1-1|TRBD1
TGTGCCAGCAGTTACTCCCGGACAGGGGGAAGTGAAGCTTTCTTT
CASSYSRTGGSEAFF
>NA|TRBV11-2|TRBJ1-1|TRBD1
TGTGCCAGCAGTTCAACAGGGGTCGTGAACACTGAAGCTTTCTTT
CASSSTGVVNTEAFF
>NA|TRBV7-9|TRBJ1-5|NA
TGTGCCAGCAGCCCTACATCGACGGGGCAGCCCCAGCATTTT
CASSPTSTGQPQHF
>NA|TRBV9|TRBJ2-1|NA
TGTGCCAGCAGCACGGGTCACCTCAATGAGCAGTTCTTC
CASSTGHLNEQFF
>NA|TRBV9|TRBJ2-1|TRBD2
TGTGCCAGCAGCGCCGATAGCGGGAGCCCTTACAATGAGCAGTTCTTC
CASSADSGSPYNEQFF
>NA|TRBV7-9|TRBJ2-3|NA
TGTGCCAGCAGCGCGGCAGATACGCAGTATTTT
CASSAADTQYF
>NA|TRBV15|TRBJ2-1|TRBD2
TGTGCCACCAGCAACAGACTAGCGACATACAATGAGCAGTTCTTC
CATSNRLATYNEQFF
>few|TRBV6-5|TRBJ1-2|TRBD1
TGTGCCAGCAGTCGGGGACAGGGTCATGGCTACACCTTC
CASSRGQGHGYTF
>NA|TRBV5-1|TRBJ2-3|NA
TGCGCCAGCAGCGAACAAAGCACAGATACGCAGTATTTT
CASSEQSTDTQYF
>NA|TRBV2|TRBJ1-2|NA
TGTGCCAGCAGGGAGGGTACCTATGGCTACACCTTC
CASREGTYGYTF
>few|TRBV2|TRBJ1-2|TRBD1
TGTGCCAGCAGTGAATGGGACAGGGAAGGCTACACCTTC
CASSEWDREGYTF